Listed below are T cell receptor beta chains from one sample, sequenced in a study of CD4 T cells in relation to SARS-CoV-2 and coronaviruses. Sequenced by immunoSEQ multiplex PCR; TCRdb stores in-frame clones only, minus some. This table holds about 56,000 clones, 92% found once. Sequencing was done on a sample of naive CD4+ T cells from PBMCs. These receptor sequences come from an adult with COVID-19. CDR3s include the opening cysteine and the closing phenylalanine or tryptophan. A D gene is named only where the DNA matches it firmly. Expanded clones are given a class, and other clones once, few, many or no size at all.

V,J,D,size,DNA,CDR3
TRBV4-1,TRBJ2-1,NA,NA,TGCGCCAGCAGCCAAGATCGACTCTTGCCCAGCTACAATGAGCAGTTCTTC,CASSQDRLLPSYNEQFF
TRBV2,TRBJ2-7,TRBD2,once,TGTGCCAGCAGCCGTCGGGGGGTTCCCTCCTACGAGCAGTACTTC,CASSRRGVPSYEQYF
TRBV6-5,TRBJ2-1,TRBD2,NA,TGTGCCAGCAGGATTTCCCGGACTAGTGAAAATGAGCAGTTCTTC,CASRISRTSENEQFF
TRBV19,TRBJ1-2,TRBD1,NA,TGTGCCACGCACCCGGGACAGGGGGCGCGAAGCTATGGCTACACCTTC,CATHPGQGARSYGYTF
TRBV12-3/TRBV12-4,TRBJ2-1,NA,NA,TGTGCCAGTACACACTACTATGAGCAGTTCTTC,CASTHYYEQFF
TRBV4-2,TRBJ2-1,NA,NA,TGTGCCAGCAGCCAAGTCCCAGGGGCGCCCGGTGAGCAGTTCTTC,CASSQVPGAPGEQFF
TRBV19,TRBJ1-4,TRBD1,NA,TGTGCCAGCCACGGGACAGGGTCTGAAAAACTGTTTTTT,CASHGTGSEKLFF
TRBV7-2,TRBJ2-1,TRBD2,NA,TGTGCCAGCAGCTTAGTAACTAGCGGGAGGGCCGGGAATGAGCAGTTCTTC,CASSLVTSGRAGNEQFF
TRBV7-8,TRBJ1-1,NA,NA,TGTGCCAGCACCATCAAGGGGGGTGCTGAAGCTTTCTTT,CASTIKGGAEAFF
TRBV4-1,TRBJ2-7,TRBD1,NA,TGCGCCAGCAGATCAGTGACAGGGGGTCGAAACGAGCAGTACTTC,CASRSVTGGRNEQYF
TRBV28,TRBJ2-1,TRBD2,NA,TGTGCCAGCAGTCCCAGTAGCGGGAGGATCTCCTACAATGAGCAGTTCTTC,CASSPSSGRISYNEQFF
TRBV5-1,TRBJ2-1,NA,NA,TGCGCCAGCAGCTTGGCTGTCTTAGACTCCTATAGCTCCTACAATGAGCAGTTCTTC,CASSLAVLDSYSSYNEQFF
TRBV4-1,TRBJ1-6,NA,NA,TGCGCCAGCAGCCAAGATCGAGAGTTAAGGGGAAGGGTCAATTCACCCCTCCACTTT,CASSQDRELRGRVNSPLHF
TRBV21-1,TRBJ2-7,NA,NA,TGTGCCAGCAGCTTGCAGGAATTCTACGAGCAGTACTTC,CASSLQEFYEQYF
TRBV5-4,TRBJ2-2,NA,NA,TGTGCCAGCAGGGCCGGGGGCGCGAACACCGGGGAGCTGTTTTTT,CASRAGGANTGELFF
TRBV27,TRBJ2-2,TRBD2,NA,TGTGCCAGCACCCGAGCGGGAAGGGACACCGGGGAGCTGTTTTTT,CASTRAGRDTGELFF
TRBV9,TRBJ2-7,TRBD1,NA,TGTGCCAGCAGCGTAGCAGGACAGGGTATCTACGAGCAGTACTTC,CASSVAGQGIYEQYF
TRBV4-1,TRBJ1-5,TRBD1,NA,TGCGCCAGCAGCCTACAGGGGGCCCGGGATCAGCCCCAGCATTTT,CASSLQGARDQPQHF
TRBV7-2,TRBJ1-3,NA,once,TGTGCCAGCAGCTGGATGGACAGTTACTCTGGAAACACCATATATTTT,CASSWMDSYSGNTIYF
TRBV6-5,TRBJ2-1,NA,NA,TGTGCCAGCAGTTCCCCGCAGGATTACAATGAGCAGTTCTTC,CASSSPQDYNEQFF
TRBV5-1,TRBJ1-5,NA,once,TGCGCCGACCCCGGGAACATGCAGCCCCAGCATTTT,CADPGNMQPQHF
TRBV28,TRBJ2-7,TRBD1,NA,TGTGCCAGCCGTGGGACAGGGGGTTACGAGCAGTACTTC,CASRGTGGYEQYF
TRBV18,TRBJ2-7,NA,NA,TGTGCCAGCTCACCACCATCCGGGACTGGAACATACGAGCAGTACTTC,CASSPPSGTGTYEQYF
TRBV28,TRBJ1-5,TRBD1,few,TGTGCCAGCAGCTCGACAGGGCCCAATCAGCCCCAGCATTTT,CASSSTGPNQPQHF